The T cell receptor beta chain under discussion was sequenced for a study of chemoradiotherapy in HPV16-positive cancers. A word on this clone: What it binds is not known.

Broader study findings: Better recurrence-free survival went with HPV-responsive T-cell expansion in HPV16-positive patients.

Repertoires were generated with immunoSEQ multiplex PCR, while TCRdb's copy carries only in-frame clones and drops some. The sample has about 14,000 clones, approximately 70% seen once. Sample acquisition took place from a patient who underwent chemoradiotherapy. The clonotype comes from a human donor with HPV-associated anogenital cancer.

The CDR3: CASSLDGATGELFF. The CDR3, as DNA: TGTGCCAGCAGCTTGGATGGGGCTACCGGGGAGCTGTTTTTT. The chain recombines TRBV5-5 with TRBJ2-2, with D perhaps TRBD1 (5 bases). The ends were cut back, 0 bases at V and 5 bases at J, with 8 bases in the middle. Germline V gene data show CDR1 as SGHKS and CDR2 as YYEKEE (reference sequence). The CDR3 spans 14 residues.